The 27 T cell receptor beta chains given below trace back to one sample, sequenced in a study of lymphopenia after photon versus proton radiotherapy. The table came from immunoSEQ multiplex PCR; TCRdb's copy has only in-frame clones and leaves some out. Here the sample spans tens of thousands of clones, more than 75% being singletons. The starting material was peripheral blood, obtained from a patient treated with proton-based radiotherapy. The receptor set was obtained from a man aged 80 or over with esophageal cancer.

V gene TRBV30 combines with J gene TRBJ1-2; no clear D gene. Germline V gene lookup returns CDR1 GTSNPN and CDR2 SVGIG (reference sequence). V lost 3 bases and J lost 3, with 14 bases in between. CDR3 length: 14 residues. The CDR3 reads CAWRPPGGYYGYTF. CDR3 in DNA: TGTGCCTGGAGGCCCCCCGGAGGTTACTATGGCTACACCTTC.

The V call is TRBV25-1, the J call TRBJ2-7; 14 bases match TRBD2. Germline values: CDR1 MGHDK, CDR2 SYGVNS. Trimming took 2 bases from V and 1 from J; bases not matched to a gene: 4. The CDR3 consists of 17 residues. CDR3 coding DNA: TGTGCCAGCAGTGAAACGGGACTAGCGGGAGAGTCCTACGAGCAGTACTTC. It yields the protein CASSETGLAGESYEQYF.

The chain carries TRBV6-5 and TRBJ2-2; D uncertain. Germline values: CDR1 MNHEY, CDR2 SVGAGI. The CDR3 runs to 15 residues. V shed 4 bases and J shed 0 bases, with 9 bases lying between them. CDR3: CASSLQLSNTGELFF. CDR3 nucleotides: TGTGCCAGCAGTTTACAGTTATCGAACACCGGGGAGCTGTTTTTT.

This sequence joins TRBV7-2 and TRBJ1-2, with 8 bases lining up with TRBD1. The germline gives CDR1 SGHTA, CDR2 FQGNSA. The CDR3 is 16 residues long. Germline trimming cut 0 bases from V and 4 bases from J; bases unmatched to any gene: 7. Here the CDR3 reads CASSLALQGAGYGYTF. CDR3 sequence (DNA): TGTGCCAGCAGCTTAGCGCTCCAGGGGGCGGGCTATGGCTACACCTTC. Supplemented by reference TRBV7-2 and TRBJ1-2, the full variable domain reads GAGVSQSPSNKVTEKGKDVELRCDPISGHTALYWYRQSLGQGLEFLIYFQGNSAPDKSGLPSDRFSAERTGGSVSTLTIQRTQQEDSAVYLCASSLALQGAGYGYTFGSGTRLTVV.

As DNA, the CDR3 is TGCAGTGCTAGAGTAATGACTGAAGCTTTCTTT. It encodes CSARVMTEAFF. This chain uses TRBV20-1 with TRBJ1-1; D gene uncertain. Trimming shortened V by 1 base and J by 5 bases, and 5 bases separated the two germline ends. The V gene's germline CDR1 is DFQATT and CDR2 SNEGSKA (reference sequence). The CDR3 totals 11 residues.

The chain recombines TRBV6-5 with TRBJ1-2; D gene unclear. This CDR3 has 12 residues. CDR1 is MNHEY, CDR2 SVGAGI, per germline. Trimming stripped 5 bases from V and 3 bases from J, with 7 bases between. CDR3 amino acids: CASSQGHYGYTF. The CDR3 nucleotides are TGTGCCAGCAGTCAAGGGCACTATGGCTACACCTTC.

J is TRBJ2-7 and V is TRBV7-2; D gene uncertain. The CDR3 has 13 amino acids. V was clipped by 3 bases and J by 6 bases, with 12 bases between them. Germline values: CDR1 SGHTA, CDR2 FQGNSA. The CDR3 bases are TGTGCCAGCAGCTTTCCCCCCAGCTCCGAGCAGTACTTC. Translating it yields CASSFPPSSEQYF.

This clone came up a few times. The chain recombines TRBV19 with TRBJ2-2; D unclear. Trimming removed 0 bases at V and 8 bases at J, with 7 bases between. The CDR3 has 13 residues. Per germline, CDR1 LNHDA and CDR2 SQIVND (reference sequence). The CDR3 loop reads CASSIDRTGELFF. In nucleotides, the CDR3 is TGTGCCAGTAGTATAGATAGAACAGGGGAGCTGTTTTTT.

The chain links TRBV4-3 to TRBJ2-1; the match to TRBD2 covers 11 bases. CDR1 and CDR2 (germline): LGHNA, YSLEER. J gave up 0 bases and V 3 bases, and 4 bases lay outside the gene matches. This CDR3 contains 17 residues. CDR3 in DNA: TGCGCCAGCAGCCAGGGTAGCGGGGGGGGCTCCTACAATGAGCAGTTCTTC. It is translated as CASSQGSGGGSYNEQFF.

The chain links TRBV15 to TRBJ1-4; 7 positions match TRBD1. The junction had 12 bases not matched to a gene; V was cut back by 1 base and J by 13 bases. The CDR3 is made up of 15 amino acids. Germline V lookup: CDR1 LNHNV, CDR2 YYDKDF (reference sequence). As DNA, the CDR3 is TGTGCCACCAGCAGAGGTGGCAGGGGGGCCATTGGACTGTTTTTT. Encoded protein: CATSRGGRGAIGLFF.

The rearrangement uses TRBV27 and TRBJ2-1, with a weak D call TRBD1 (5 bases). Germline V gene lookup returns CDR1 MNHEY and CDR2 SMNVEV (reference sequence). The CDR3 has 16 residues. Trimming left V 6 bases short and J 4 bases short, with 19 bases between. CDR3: CASSSLGVPSYNEQFF. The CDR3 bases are TGTGCCAGCAGCTCGCTAGGGGTCCCTAGTTACAATGAGCAGTTCTTC.

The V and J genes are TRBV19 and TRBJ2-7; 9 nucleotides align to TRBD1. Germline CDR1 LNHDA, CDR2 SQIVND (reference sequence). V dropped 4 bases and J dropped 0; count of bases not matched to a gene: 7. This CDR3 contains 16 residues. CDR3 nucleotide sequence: TGTGCCAGTAGTACTACAGGGACAGGGAGCTCCTACGAGCAGTACTTC. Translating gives CASSTTGTGSSYEQYF. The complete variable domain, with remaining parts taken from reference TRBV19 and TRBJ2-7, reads DGGITQSPKYLFRKEGQNVTLSCEQNLNHDAMYWYRQDPGQGLRLIYYSQIVNDFQKGDIAEGYSVSREKKESFPLTVTSAQKNPTAFYLCASSTTGTGSSYEQYFGPGTRLTVT.

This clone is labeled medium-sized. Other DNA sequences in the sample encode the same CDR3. CDR3 residues: CASSQEGTVDYGYTF. CDR3 bases: TGCGCCAGCAGCCAAGAGGGGACTGTGGACTATGGCTACACCTTC. V gene TRBV4-3 combines with J gene TRBJ1-2; D is possibly TRBD1 (5 bases). V dropped 0 bases and J dropped 3 bases, with 11 bases sitting between them. This CDR3 is 15 amino acids long. The V gene's germline CDR1 is LGHNA and CDR2 YSLEER.

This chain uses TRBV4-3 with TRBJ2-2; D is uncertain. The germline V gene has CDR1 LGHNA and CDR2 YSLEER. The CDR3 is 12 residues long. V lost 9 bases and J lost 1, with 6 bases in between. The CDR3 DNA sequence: TGCGCCAGTCGGAAGAACACCGGGGAGCTGTTTTTT. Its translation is CASRKNTGELFF.

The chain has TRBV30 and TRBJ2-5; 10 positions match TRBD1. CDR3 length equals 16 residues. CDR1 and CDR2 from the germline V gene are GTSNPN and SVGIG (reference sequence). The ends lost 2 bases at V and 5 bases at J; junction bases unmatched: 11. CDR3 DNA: TGTGCCTGGAGTCCCCGACAGGGGGCGTTGAGGGAGACCCAGTACTTC. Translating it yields CAWSPRQGALRETQYF.

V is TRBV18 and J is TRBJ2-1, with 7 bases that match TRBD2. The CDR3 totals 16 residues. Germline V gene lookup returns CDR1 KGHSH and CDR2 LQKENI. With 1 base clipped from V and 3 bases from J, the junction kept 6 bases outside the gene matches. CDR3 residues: CASSPRVTSYYNEQFF. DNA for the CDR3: TGTGCCAGCTCACCACGGGTGACTAGCTACTACAATGAGCAGTTCTTC.

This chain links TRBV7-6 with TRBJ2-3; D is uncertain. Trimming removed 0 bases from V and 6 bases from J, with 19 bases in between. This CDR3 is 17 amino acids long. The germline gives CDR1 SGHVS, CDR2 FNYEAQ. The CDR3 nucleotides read TGTGCCAGCAGCTTAGCCCCTACCTATTGGGCCCCGGATACGCAGTATTTT. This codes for CASSLAPTYWAPDTQYF. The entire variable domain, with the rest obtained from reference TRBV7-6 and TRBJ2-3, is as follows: GAGVSQSPRYKVTKRGQDVALRCDPISGHVSLYWYRQALGQGPEFLTYFNYEAQQDKSGLPNDRFSAERPEGSISTLTIQRTEQRDSAMYRCASSLAPTYWAPDTQYFGPGTRLTVL.

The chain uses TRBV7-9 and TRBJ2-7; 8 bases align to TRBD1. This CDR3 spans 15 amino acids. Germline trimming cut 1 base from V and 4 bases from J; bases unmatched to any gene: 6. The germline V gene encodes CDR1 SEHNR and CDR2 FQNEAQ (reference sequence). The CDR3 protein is CASSLDRGAQYEQYF. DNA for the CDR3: TGTGCCAGCAGCTTAGACAGGGGGGCTCAGTACGAGCAGTACTTC.

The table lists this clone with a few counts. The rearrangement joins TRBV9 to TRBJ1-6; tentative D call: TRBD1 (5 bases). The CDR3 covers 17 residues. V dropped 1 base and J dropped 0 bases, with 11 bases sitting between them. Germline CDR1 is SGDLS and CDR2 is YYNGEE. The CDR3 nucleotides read TGTGCCAGCAGCGTATCGGGGCAGAGCTCCTATAATTCACCCCTCCACTTT. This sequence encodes CASSVSGQSSYNSPLHF.

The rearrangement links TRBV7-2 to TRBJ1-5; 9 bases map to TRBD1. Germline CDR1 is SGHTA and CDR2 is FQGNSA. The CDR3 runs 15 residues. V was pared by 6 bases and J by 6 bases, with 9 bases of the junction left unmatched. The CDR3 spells CASRGQGHGFQPQHF. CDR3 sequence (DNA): TGTGCCAGCAGGGGACAGGGTCATGGGTTTCAGCCCCAGCATTTT.

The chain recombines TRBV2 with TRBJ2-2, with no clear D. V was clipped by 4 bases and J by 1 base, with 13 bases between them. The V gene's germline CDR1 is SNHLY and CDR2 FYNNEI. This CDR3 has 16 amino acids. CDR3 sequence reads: CASSVLSGGNTGELFF. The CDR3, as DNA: TGTGCCAGCAGTGTTTTGTCAGGTGGGAACACCGGGGAGCTGTTTTTT.

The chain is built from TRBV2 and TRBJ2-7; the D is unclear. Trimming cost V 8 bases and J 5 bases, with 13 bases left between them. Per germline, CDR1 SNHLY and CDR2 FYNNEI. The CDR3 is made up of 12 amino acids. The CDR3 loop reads CASSAGLDEQYF. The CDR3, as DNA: TGTGCCAGCTCGGCCGGGTTGGACGAGCAGTACTTC. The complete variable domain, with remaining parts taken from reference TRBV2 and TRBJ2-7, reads EPEVTQTPSHQVTQMGQEVILRCVPISNHLYFYWYRQILGQKVEFLVSFYNNEISEKSEIFDDQFSVERPDGSNFTLKIRSTKLEDSAMYFCASSAGLDEQYFGPGTRLTVT.

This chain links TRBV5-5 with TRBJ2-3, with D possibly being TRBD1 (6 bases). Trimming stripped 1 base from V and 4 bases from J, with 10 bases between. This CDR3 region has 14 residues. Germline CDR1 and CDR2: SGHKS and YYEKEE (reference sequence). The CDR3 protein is CASSLRGFADTQYF. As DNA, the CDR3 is TGTGCCAGCAGCTTGAGGGGGTTCGCAGATACGCAGTATTTT.

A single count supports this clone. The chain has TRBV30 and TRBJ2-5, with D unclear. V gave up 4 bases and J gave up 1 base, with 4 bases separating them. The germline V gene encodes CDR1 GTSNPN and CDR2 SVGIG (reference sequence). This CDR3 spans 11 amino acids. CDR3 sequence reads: CAWNTQETQYF. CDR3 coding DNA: TGTGCCTGGAATACCCAAGAGACCCAGTACTTC.

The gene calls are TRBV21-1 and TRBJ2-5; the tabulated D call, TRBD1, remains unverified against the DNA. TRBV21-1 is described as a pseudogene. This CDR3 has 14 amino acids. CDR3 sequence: CATQGPGEQETQYF. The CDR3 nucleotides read TGTGCCACCCAGGGCCCAGGGGAACAAGAGACCCAGTACTTC.

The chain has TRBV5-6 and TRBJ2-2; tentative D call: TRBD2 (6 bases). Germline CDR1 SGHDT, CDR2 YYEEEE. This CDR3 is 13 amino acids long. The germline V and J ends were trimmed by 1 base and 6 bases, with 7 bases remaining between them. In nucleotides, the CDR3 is TGTGCCAGCAGCTTGTGGAGGGCCGGGGAGCTGTTTTTT. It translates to CASSLWRAGELFF.

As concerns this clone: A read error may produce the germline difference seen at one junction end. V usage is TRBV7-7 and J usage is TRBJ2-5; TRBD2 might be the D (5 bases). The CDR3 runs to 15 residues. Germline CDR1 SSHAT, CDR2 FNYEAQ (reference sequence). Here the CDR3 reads CASSPRGAAQETQYF. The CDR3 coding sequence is TGTGCTAGCAGCCCCCGGGGAGCGGCTCAAGAGACCCAGTACTTC. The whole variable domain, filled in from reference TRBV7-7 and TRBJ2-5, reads GAGVSQSPRYKVTKRGQDVTLRCDPISSHATLYWYQQALGQGPEFLTYFNYEAQPDKSGLPSDRFSAERPEGSISTLTIQRTEQRDSAMYRCASSPRGAAQETQYFGPGTRLLVL.